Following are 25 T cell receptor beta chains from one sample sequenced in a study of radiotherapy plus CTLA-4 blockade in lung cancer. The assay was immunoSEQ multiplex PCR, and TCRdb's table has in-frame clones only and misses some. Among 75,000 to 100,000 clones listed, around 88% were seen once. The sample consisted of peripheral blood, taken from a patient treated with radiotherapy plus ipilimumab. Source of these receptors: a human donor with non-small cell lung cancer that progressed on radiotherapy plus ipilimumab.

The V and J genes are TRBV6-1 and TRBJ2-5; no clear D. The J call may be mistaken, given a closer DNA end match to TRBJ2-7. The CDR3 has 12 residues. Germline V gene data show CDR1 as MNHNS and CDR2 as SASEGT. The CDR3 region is CASSAPSYEQYF. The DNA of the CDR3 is TGTGCCAGCAGTGCCCCATCCTACGAGCAGTACTTC.

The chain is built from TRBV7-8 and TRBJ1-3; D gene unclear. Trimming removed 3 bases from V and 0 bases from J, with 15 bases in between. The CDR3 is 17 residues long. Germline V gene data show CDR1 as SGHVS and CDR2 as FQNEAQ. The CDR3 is CASSLRASRNSGNTIYF. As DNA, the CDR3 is TGTGCCAGCAGCTTGCGTGCCAGCCGAAACTCTGGAAACACCATATATTTT.

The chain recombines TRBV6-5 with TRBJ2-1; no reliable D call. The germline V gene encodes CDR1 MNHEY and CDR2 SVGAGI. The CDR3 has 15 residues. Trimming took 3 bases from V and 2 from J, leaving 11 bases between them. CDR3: CASSYQVATYNEQFF. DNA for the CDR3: TGTGCCAGCAGTTATCAGGTGGCTACCTACAATGAGCAGTTCTTC.

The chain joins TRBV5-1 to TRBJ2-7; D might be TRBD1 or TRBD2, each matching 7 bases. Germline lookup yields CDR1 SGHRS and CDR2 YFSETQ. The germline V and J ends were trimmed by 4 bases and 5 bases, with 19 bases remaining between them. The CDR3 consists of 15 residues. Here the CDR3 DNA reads TGCGCCAGCAGCGGGGGGGACAGTCTTTCCCACGAGCAGTACTTC. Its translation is CASSGGDSLSHEQYF. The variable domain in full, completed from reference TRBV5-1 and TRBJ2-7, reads KAGVTQTPRYLIKTRGQQVTLSCSPISGHRSVSWYQQTPGQGLQFLFEYFSETQRNKGNFPGRFSGRQFSNSRSEMNVSTLELGDSALYLCASSGGDSLSHEQYFGPGTRLTVT.

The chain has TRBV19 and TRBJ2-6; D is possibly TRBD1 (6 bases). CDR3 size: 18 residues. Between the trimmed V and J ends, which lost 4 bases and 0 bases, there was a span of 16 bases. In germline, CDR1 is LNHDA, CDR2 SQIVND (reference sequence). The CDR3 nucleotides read TGTGCCAGTAGTAGACGACAGGCCAAGGACTCTGGGGCCAACGTCCTGACTTTC. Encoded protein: CASSRRQAKDSGANVLTF.

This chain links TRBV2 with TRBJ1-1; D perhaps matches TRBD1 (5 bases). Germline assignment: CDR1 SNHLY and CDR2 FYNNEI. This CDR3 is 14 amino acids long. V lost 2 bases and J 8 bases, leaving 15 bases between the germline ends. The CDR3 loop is CASSEILPWDEAFF. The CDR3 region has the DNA TGTGCCAGCAGTGAAATATTACCCTGGGACGAAGCTTTCTTT.

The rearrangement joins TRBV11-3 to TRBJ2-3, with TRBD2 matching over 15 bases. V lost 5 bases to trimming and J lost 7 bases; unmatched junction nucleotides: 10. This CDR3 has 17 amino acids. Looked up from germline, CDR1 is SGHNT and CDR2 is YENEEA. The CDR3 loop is CASSPERGTSGRHTQYF. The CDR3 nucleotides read TGTGCCAGCAGCCCCGAAAGAGGGACTAGCGGGAGGCATACGCAGTATTTT.

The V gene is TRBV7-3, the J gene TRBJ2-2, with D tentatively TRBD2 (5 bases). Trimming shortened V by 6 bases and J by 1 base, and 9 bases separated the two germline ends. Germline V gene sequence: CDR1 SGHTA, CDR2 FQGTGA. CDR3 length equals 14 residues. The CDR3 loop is CASSYGMNTGELFF. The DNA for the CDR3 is TGTGCCAGCAGTTACGGGATGAACACCGGGGAGCTGTTTTTT.

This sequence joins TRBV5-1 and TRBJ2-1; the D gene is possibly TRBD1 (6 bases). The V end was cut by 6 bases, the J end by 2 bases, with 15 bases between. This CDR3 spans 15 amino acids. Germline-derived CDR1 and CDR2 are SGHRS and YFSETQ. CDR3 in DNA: TGCGCCAGCACCAAGGGGGTCGCGGCCTACAATGAGCAGTTCTTC. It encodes CASTKGVAAYNEQFF.

The CDR3: CASGLVLWGEAFF. CDR3 sequence (DNA): TGTGCTAGTGGTTTGGTACTTTGGGGGGAAGCTTTCTTT. The rearrangement uses TRBV12-5 and TRBJ1-1; possibly TRBD1 for D (5 bases). Trimming pared 0 bases from V and 8 bases from J, leaving 10 bases between. CDR3 length: 13 amino acids. The V gene's germline CDR1 is LGHNT and CDR2 FRNRAP.

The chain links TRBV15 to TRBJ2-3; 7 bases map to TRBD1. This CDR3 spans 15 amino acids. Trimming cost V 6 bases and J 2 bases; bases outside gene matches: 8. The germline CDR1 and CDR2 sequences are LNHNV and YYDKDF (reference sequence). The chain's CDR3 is CATRDRDSYTDTQYF. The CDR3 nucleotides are TGTGCCACCAGGGACCGGGACAGCTACACAGATACGCAGTATTTT.

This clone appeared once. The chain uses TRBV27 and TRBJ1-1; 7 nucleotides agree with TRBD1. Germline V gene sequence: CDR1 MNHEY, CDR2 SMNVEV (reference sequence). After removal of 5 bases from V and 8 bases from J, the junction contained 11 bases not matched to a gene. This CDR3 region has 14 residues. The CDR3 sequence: CASSPRTGPSEAFF. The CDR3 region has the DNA TGTGCCAGCAGTCCTCGGACAGGCCCCTCCGAAGCTTTCTTT.

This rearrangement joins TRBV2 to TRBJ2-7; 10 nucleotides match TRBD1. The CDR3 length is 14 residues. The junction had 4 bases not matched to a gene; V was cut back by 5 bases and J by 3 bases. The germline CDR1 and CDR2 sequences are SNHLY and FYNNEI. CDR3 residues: CASSPRDRGYEQYF. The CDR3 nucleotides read TGTGCCAGCAGTCCCCGGGACAGGGGCTACGAGCAGTACTTC.

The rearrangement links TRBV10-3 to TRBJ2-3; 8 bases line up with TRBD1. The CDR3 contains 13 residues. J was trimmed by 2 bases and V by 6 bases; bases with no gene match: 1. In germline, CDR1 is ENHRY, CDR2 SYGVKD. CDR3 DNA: TGTGCCATCAGGACAGGGGACACAGATACGCAGTATTTT. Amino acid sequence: CAIRTGDTDTQYF.

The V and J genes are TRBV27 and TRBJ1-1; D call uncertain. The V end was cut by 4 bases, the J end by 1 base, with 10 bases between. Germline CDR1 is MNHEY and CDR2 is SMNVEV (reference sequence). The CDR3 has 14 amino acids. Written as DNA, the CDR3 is TGTGCCAGCAGTTCTTGGCTGGGGAACACTGAAGCTTTCTTT. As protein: CASSSWLGNTEAFF.

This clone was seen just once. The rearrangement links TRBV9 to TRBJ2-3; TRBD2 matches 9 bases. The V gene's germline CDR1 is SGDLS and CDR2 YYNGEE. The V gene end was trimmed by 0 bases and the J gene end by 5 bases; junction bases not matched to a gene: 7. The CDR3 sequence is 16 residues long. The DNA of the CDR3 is TGTGCCAGCAGCGTAGTTGATAGCGGGAGATTAGATACGCAGTATTTT. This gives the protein CASSVVDSGRLDTQYF.

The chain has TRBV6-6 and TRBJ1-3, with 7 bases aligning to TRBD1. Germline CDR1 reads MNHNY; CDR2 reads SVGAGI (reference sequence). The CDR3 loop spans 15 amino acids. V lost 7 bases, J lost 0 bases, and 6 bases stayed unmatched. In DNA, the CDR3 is TGTGCCAGCAACCAGCGGACAGGCTCTGGAAACACCATATATTTT. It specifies CASNQRTGSGNTIYF.

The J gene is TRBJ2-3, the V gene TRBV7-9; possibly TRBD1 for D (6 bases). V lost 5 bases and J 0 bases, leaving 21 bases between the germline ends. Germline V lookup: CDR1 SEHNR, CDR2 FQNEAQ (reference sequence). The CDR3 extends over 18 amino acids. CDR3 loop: CASSPLQGLGPSTDTQYF. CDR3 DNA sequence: TGTGCCAGCAGCCCCTTACAGGGATTAGGCCCAAGCACAGATACGCAGTATTTT. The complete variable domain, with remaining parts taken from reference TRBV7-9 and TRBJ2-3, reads DTGVSQNPRHKITKRGQNVTFRCDPISEHNRLYWYRQTLGQGPEFLTYFQNEAQLEKSRLLSDRFSAERPKGSFSTLEIQRTEQGDSAMYLCASSPLQGLGPSTDTQYFGPGTRLTVL.

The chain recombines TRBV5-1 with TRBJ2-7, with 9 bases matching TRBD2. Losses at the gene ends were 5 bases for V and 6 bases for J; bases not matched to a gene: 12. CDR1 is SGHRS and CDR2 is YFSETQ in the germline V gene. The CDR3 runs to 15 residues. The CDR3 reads CASSLNLAGFGEQYF. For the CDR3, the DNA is TGCGCCAGCAGTCTGAATCTAGCGGGATTTGGCGAGCAGTACTTC.

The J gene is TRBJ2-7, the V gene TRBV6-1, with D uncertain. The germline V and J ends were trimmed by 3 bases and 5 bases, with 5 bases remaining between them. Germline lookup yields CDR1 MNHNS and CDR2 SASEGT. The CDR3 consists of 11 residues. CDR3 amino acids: CASSELNEQYF. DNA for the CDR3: TGTGCCAGCAGTGAGCTAAACGAGCAGTACTTC.

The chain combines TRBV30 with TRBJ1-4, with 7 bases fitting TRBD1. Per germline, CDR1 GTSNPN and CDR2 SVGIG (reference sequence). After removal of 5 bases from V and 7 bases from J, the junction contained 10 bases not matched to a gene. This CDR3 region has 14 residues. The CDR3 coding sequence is TGTGCCTGGGGTAAGACAGGGAGGAGTGAAAAACTGTTTTTT. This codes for CAWGKTGRSEKLFF.

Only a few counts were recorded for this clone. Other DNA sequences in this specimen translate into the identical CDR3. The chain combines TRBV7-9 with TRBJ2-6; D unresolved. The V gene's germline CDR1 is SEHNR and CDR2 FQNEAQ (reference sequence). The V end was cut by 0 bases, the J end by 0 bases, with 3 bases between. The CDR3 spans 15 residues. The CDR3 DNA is TGTGCCAGCAGCTTAGCCCCCTCTGGGGCCAACGTCCTGACTTTC. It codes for CASSLAPSGANVLTF.

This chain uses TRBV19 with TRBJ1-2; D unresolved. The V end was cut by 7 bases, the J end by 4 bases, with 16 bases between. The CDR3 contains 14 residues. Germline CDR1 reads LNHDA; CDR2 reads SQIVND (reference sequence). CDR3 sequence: CASISPQRPYGYTF. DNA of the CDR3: TGTGCCAGTATCTCCCCCCAGCGGCCCTATGGCTACACCTTC.

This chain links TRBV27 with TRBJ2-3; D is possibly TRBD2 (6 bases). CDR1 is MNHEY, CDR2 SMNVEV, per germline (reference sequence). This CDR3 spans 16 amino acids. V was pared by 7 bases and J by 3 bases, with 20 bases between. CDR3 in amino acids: CASTNRLVGGTDTQYF. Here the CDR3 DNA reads TGTGCCAGCACCAACCGACTGGTTGGGGGGACAGATACGCAGTATTTT.

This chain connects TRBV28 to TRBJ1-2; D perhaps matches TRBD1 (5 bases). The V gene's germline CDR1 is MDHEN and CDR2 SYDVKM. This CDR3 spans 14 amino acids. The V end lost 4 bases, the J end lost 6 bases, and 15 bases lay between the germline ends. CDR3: CASSSQGIGDGYTF. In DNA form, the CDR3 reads TGTGCCAGCAGTTCCCAGGGAATCGGGGATGGCTACACCTTC.